The clone carrying this T cell receptor beta chain was counted only a few times. Its antigen is not known. This specimen comes from a study of T cells in Graves' hyperthyroidism and ophthalmopathy. Across the study: Peripheral blood was taken when the disease was first diagnosed, before any treatment began. Whole-study findings and limits: Stable hyperthyroidism was told apart from ophthalmopathy by a model built on 13 V-J features.

What was amplified from RNA transcripts were TCR beta CDR3 regions. The HTBI set primed first-round TCR CDR3 RT-PCR. Each CDR3 protein is one row after TCRdb ran MiXCR on the multiplex PCR reads. The data show 530,000 or so distinct CDR3 sequences, around a quarter seen once. The sequenced sample consisted of blood. This clonotype was sampled from a woman between 25 and 40 years old with Graves' ophthalmopathy.

In nucleotides, the CDR3 is TGTGCCAGCAGCTGGACAGACGAGACTGAAGCTTTCTTT. This gives the protein CASSWTDETEAFF. This rearrangement joins TRBV11-1 to TRBJ1-1, with D perhaps matching TRBD1 (6 bases). CDR1 is SGHAT and CDR2 is FQDESV in the germline V gene (reference sequence). The CDR3 runs 13 residues. Trimming pared 4 bases from V and 5 bases from J, leaving 11 bases between.